The 6 T cell receptor beta chains given below trace back to one sample, sequenced in a study of long-term antiretroviral therapy in people with HIV. With survey level as its setting, the immunoSEQ assay was v3.0. The repertoire was sequenced with immunoSEQ multiplex PCR; TCRdb's copy has only in-frame clones and lacks some. This table holds 25,000 to 30,000 clones, 90% to 95% found once. Material: unsorted PBMCs, obtained 3.1 years after starting antiretroviral therapy. These receptors were obtained from a man younger than 35 with HIV.

The chain couples TRBV7-3 to TRBJ2-3; 8 positions match TRBD2. Trimming at V came to 6 bases and at J to 3 bases, leaving 8 bases not matched to a gene. From germline, CDR1 is SGHTA and CDR2 FQGTGA. This CDR3 spans 15 amino acids. This chain's CDR3 is CASSPGTSWTDTQYF. The CDR3, as DNA: TGTGCCAGCAGTCCCGGGACTAGTTGGACAGATACGCAGTATTTT.

The chain uses TRBV6-1 and TRBJ1-1; D is uncertain. The CDR3 sequence is 13 residues long. The germline V gene has CDR1 MNHNS and CDR2 SASEGT. V was trimmed by 5 bases and J by 4 bases, leaving 11 bases between them. DNA of the CDR3: TGTGCCAGCAGTAACCTCGAGGGCACTGAAGCTTTCTTT. This translates into CASSNLEGTEAFF.

This chain links TRBV7-8 with TRBJ2-2, with D possibly TRBD2 on 6 matching bases. CDR3 size: 15 residues. V was pared by 6 bases and J by 0 bases, with 11 bases between. Looked up from germline, CDR1 is SGHVS and CDR2 is FQNEAQ. CDR3 nucleotide sequence: TGTGCCAGCAGAACGGGGAGGACGAACACCGGGGAGCTGTTTTTT. This sequence encodes CASRTGRTNTGELFF.

The gene calls are TRBV6-6 and TRBJ2-3; the D gene is possibly TRBD1 (5 bases). V shed 6 bases and J shed 4 bases, with 14 bases lying between them. Germline V gene data show CDR1 as MNHNY and CDR2 as SVGAGI (reference sequence). The CDR3 length is 14 residues. The CDR3, as DNA: TGTGCCAGCAGCAGGGATTTGATTGCAGATACGCAGTATTTT. Its translation is CASSRDLIADTQYF.

The chain recombines TRBV4-1 with TRBJ1-2, with D uncertain. The CDR3 covers 15 residues. The V end lost 3 bases, the J end lost 0 bases, and 11 bases lay between the germline ends. Germline CDR1 reads MGHRA; CDR2 reads YSYEKL. CDR3 sequence reads: CASSQLEVANYGYTF. DNA of the CDR3: TGCGCCAGCAGCCAGCTGGAGGTAGCTAACTATGGCTACACCTTC.

The CDR3 nucleotides are TGCAGCGTTGAGGAGGGAAGGTATGGCTACACCTTC. Amino acid sequence: CSVEEGRYGYTF. The chain links TRBV29-1 to TRBJ1-2; D unclear. The ends were cut back, 3 bases at V and 5 bases at J, with 10 bases in the middle. Germline-derived CDR1 and CDR2 are SQVTM and ANQGSEA. This CDR3 is 12 amino acids long.